Each of the 25 T cell receptor beta chains below was sequenced from the same sample in a study of shared clonotypes between healthy human individuals. Assay: immunoSEQ multiplex PCR; the TCRdb copy retains only in-frame clones and omits some. Of approximately 980,000 clones in the sample, approximately 80% are singletons; the top ten hold approximately 1.5%. Sequencing was performed on memory CD4+ T cells sorted from blood. As for subset: CD45RA-negative fraction. The receptors come from a man younger than 30 in good health.

This clone was picked up many times. The CDR3 DNA reads as TGTGCCAGCAGCTTAGAAGGAGGGACAGGGAAGAGTGGCTACACCTTC. Translated, it gives CASSLEGGTGKSGYTF. V usage is TRBV7-9 and J usage is TRBJ1-2, with 9 bases matching TRBD1. Germline trimming cut 1 base from V and 7 bases from J; bases unmatched to any gene: 10. CDR1 is SEHNR and CDR2 is FQNEAQ in the germline V gene (reference sequence). The CDR3 loop spans 16 amino acids.

The rearrangement links TRBV5-1 to TRBJ1-3, with TRBD1 matching over 8 bases. The trim removed 4 bases at V and 0 bases at J, leaving 9 bases unmatched. Looked up from germline, CDR1 is SGHRS and CDR2 is YFSETQ. The CDR3 loop spans 17 amino acids. CDR3 nucleotides: TGCGCCAGCAGCACCGGACAGGGAATGACCTCTGGAAACACCATATATTTT. Translation gives CASSTGQGMTSGNTIYF.

This clone occurred once. The J gene is TRBJ1-1, the V gene TRBV5-6; D gene ambiguous. Germline V gives CDR1 SGHDT, CDR2 YYEEEE. The CDR3 extends over 14 amino acids. Trimming removed 0 bases at V and 4 bases at J, with 10 bases between. This chain's CDR3 is CASSLGLKSTEAFF. The DNA of the CDR3 is TGTGCCAGCAGCTTGGGTTTAAAGAGCACTGAAGCTTTCTTT.

CDR3 sequence reads: CASSPGTSTEQFF. The DNA for the CDR3 is TGTGCCAGCAGCCCCGGGACTAGTACCGAGCAGTTCTTC. V is TRBV7-2 and J is TRBJ2-1; TRBD2 aligns across 8 bases. The CDR3 sequence is 13 residues long. From germline, CDR1 is SGHTA and CDR2 FQGNSA. V trimming: 5 bases; J trimming: 10 bases; junction bases outside the gene matches: 7. Complete variable domain (other parts from reference TRBV7-2 and TRBJ2-1): GAGVSQSPSNKVTEKGKDVELRCDPISGHTALYWYRQSLGQGLEFLIYFQGNSAPDKSGLPSDRFSAERTGGSVSTLTIQRTQQEDSAVYLCASSPGTSTEQFFGPGTRLTVL.

The chain carries TRBV11-2 and TRBJ1-1; possibly TRBD1 for D (5 bases). CDR1 and CDR2 (germline): SGHAT, FQNNGV. V gave up 7 bases and J gave up 3 bases, with 12 bases separating them. This CDR3 contains 13 residues. In nucleotides, the CDR3 is TGTGCCAGCACCCCGGACACGGACACTGAAGCTTTCTTT. Protein product: CASTPDTDTEAFF.

The chain carries TRBV10-1 and TRBJ1-4, with D uncertain. The V gene's germline CDR1 is WNHNN and CDR2 SYGVQD (reference sequence). Trimming took 10 bases from V and 0 from J, leaving 27 bases between them. The CDR3 consists of 19 residues. The CDR3, as DNA: TGCGCCACCACTTGGCCGGAACCTTCAATTTTTCCAACTAATGAAAAACTGTTTTTT. Residues: CATTWPEPSIFPTNEKLFF.

This chain links TRBV5-1 with TRBJ2-5; TRBD2 aligns across 8 bases. From germline, CDR1 is SGHRS and CDR2 YFSETQ. The CDR3 loop spans 15 amino acids. The V segment lost 4 bases and the J segment 4 bases; nucleotides outside the gene matches: 9. The CDR3 DNA is TGCGCCAGCAGCCATTCCGGGGGGGACGGAGAGACCCAGTACTTC. Translating gives CASSHSGGDGETQYF.

The V gene is TRBV5-1, the J gene TRBJ1-2, with TRBD1 matching over 9 bases. Germline-derived CDR1 and CDR2 are SGHRS and YFSETQ. V lost 4 bases, J lost 8 bases, and 9 bases stayed unmatched. The CDR3 runs to 14 residues. The CDR3, as DNA: TGCGCCAGCAGCGCCGTCCGGGACAGGGACGGCTACACCTTC. As protein: CASSAVRDRDGYTF.

This clone was recorded many times. The chain couples TRBV7-6 to TRBJ2-7, with D perhaps matching TRBD2 (5 bases). V shed 0 bases and J shed 7 bases, with 25 bases lying between them. CDR1 is SGHVS and CDR2 is FNYEAQ in the germline V gene. The CDR3 runs 18 residues. For the CDR3, the DNA is TGTGCCAGCAGCTTAGCGGGGTGGGCCACTAGGGCCACTGGTGAGCAGTACTTC. This gives the protein CASSLAGWATRATGEQYF.

This clone was found once. The J gene is TRBJ2-6, the V gene TRBV28, with 8 bases matching TRBD2. Germline values: CDR1 MDHEN, CDR2 SYDVKM. Germline trimming cut 6 bases from V and 0 bases from J; bases unmatched to any gene: 10. This CDR3 is built from 18 residues. CDR3 DNA sequence: TGTGCCAGCAGCCGGGAGGGAGGGGGACACTCTGGGGCCAACGTCCTGACTTTC. Translating it yields CASSREGGGHSGANVLTF. The full variable domain, rest sourced from reference TRBV28 and TRBJ2-6, is DVKVTQSSRYLVKRTGEKVFLECVQDMDHENMFWYRQDPGLGLRLIYFSYDVKMKEKGDIPEGYSVSREKKERFSLILESASTNQTSMYLCASSREGGGHSGANVLTFGAGSRLTVL.

The CDR3 is CASSPRTSGTDTQYF. In DNA, the CDR3 is TGTGCCAGCAGCCCCCGGACTAGCGGCACAGATACGCAGTATTTT. This sequence joins TRBV28 and TRBJ2-3, with 9 bases matching TRBD2. This CDR3 is built from 15 residues. With 6 bases clipped from V and 1 base from J, the junction kept 5 bases outside the gene matches. Germline V CDR1 and CDR2: MDHEN, SYDVKM.

The CDR3 region has the DNA TGTGCCAGCAGTGAAGTCTATGGGGACCTTCGGGAAAAACTGTTTTTT. Translated: CASSEVYGDLREKLFF. The V and J genes are TRBV6-1 and TRBJ1-4, with D perhaps matching TRBD1 (5 bases). From germline, CDR1 is MNHNS and CDR2 SASEGT. CDR3 length: 16 amino acids. Trimming stripped 1 base from V and 8 bases from J, with 17 bases between.

This chain joins TRBV11-3 and TRBJ2-5; 12 bases fit TRBD1. V lost 5 bases and J lost 5; bases outside the gene matches: 6. The CDR3 contains 15 residues. CDR1 and CDR2 (germline): SGHNT, YENEEA. CDR3 sequence (DNA): TGTGCCAGCAGCCCAAAGGGACAGGGGGCGGAGACCCAGTACTTC. Translated: CASSPKGQGAETQYF.

This clone was observed a handful of times. The chain carries TRBV2 and TRBJ1-6; TRBD1 agrees at 10 bases. V shed 4 bases, J shed 10 bases, and the junction held 7 bases outside the gene matches. The CDR3 has 15 amino acids. The germline V gene has CDR1 SNHLY and CDR2 FYNNEI. CDR3 coding DNA: TGTGCCAGCAGTGGGGACAGGGGAGGGGGCTCACCCCTCCACTTT. Its protein is CASSGDRGGGSPLHF.

J is TRBJ2-3 and V is TRBV10-3, with TRBD1 matching 9 bases. Germline V gene sequence: CDR1 ENHRY, CDR2 SYGVKD. The V gene end was trimmed by 6 bases and the J gene end by 6 bases; junction bases not matched to a gene: 10. The CDR3 extends over 15 amino acids. The CDR3 DNA reads TGTGCCATCAGCCCGGGACAGGGACGTGCCGATACGCAGTATTTT. Translating it yields CAISPGQGRADTQYF.

This clone was seen only once. The chain employs TRBV6-5 and TRBJ2-7; 12 bases line up with TRBD2. With 6 bases clipped from V and 1 base from J, the junction kept 4 bases outside the gene matches. CDR1 MNHEY and CDR2 SVGAGI come from the germline V gene. This CDR3 spans 15 amino acids. CDR3 nucleotides: TGTGCCAGCAGGAGCGGACTAGCGGGGTCCTACGAGCAGTACTTC. This encodes CASRSGLAGSYEQYF.

This clone was seen once. The chain employs TRBV5-1 and TRBJ1-2; 9 nucleotides align to TRBD1. J was trimmed by 6 bases and V by 4 bases; bases with no gene match: 7. Germline loops: CDR1 SGHRS, CDR2 YFSETQ. The CDR3 spans 14 residues. The CDR3 DNA sequence: TGCGCCAGCAGCGCGGACAGGGGATCCAATGGCTACACCTTC. Translated: CASSADRGSNGYTF.

The chain has TRBV9 and TRBJ2-2, with TRBD2 identical over 9 bases. The germline V gene encodes CDR1 SGDLS and CDR2 YYNGEE. This CDR3 is 14 amino acids long. V lost 4 bases, J lost 4 bases, and 2 bases stayed unmatched. CDR3 loop: CASSYSGSTGELFF. The DNA for the CDR3 is TGTGCCAGCAGCTATAGCGGGAGCACCGGGGAGCTGTTTTTT.

For the CDR3, the DNA is TGTGCCATCAGTGAAAAGGACAGATACACAGATACGCAGTATTTT. Translated, it gives CAISEKDRYTDTQYF. The chain employs TRBV10-3 and TRBJ2-3, with D perhaps TRBD1 (6 bases). Germline loops: CDR1 ENHRY, CDR2 SYGVKD. The CDR3 extends over 15 amino acids. With 3 bases removed from V and 2 bases from J, the gap between germline ends came to 12 bases.

CDR3 residues: CASGGTRGNEQFF. CDR3 in DNA: TGTGCCAGCGGAGGGACTAGAGGGAATGAGCAGTTCTTC. This chain links TRBV6-1 with TRBJ2-1; 8 nucleotides align to TRBD2. Germline assignment: CDR1 MNHNS and CDR2 SASEGT. V dropped 8 bases and J dropped 7; count of bases not matched to a gene: 7. This CDR3 is 13 amino acids long.

V and J are TRBV6-6 and TRBJ2-7; 8 bases align to TRBD2. Germline values: CDR1 MNHNY, CDR2 SVGAGI (reference sequence). With V trimmed by 6 bases and J by 2 bases, 3 bases remained unmatched. This CDR3 has 13 amino acids. DNA of the CDR3: TGTGCCAGCAGGGCGGGGGGAGCCTACGAGCAGTACTTC. It is translated as CASRAGGAYEQYF.

This clone was detected only a few times. The rearrangement joins TRBV2 to TRBJ2-4; 7 bases align to TRBD1. CDR3 length: 18 residues. The V segment lost 0 bases and the J segment 3 bases; nucleotides outside the gene matches: 11. Germline lookup yields CDR1 SNHLY and CDR2 FYNNEI. CDR3 residues: CASSEALLSGGDKNIQYF. The CDR3 bases are TGTGCCAGCAGTGAAGCGCTTTTGTCAGGGGGAGACAAAAACATTCAGTACTTC.

The gene calls are TRBV4-1 and TRBJ1-6; D is unclear. Trimming took off 8 bases at V and 8 bases at J, with 16 bases between the two ends. The CDR3 runs 14 residues. CDR1 and CDR2 (germline): MGHRA, YSYEKL. For the CDR3, the DNA is TGCGCCAGCCATTCCCCGGGTTTTCATTCACCCCTCCACTTT. As protein: CASHSPGFHSPLHF.

The V gene is TRBV30, the J gene TRBJ2-1; 10 bases are a match to TRBD2. V lost 4 bases and J lost 1; bases outside the gene matches: 13. Germline-derived CDR1 and CDR2 are GTSNPN and SVGIG (reference sequence). This CDR3 comprises 18 residues. In DNA, the CDR3 is TGTGCCTGGATGCCTGGGAGCGGGGGGGCATGGTCCTACAATGAGCAGTTCTTC. This gives the protein CAWMPGSGGAWSYNEQFF. The variable domain in full, completed from reference TRBV30 and TRBJ2-1, reads SQTIHQWPATLVQPVGSPLSLECTVEGTSNPNLYWYRQAAGRGLQLLFYSVGIGQISSEVPQNLSASRPQDRQFILSSKKLLLSDSGFYLCAWMPGSGGAWSYNEQFFGPGTRLTVL.

This clone was seen a handful of times. The CDR3 protein is CASRAPGSYGYTF. DNA of the CDR3: TGTGCCAGCCGGGCCCCTGGGAGCTATGGCTACACCTTC. This chain links TRBV5-5 with TRBJ1-2, with D uncertain. Trimming cost V 7 bases and J 4 bases, with 14 bases left between them. Germline V gene sequence: CDR1 SGHKS, CDR2 YYEKEE (reference sequence). The CDR3 length is 13 residues.